Listed below are T cell receptor beta chains from one sample, sequenced in a study of blood T cell repertoires in COVID-19. The protocol was immunoSEQ multiplex PCR, while the TCRdb copy is restricted to in-frame clones and leaves out a portion. The repertoire includes nearly 110,000 clones, under 85% of them detected once, and 11% to 15% sits in the top ten. Sequencing was done on a sample of peripheral blood. The source of these receptors is a woman aged 55-75 years with acute or convalescent COVID-19. CDR3s include the opening cysteine and the closing phenylalanine or tryptophan. Fields, in order: V gene, clone size, J gene, D gene, CDR3 DNA, CDR3 protein. D genes are given only for firm matches. The size entry is marked missing in some rows and otherwise reads once, few, many or a size class.

>TRBV27|NA|TRBJ2-1|TRBD2
TGTGCCAGCAGTTCGTCTAGCGGGAGGCGTCATGAGCAGTTCTTC
CASSSSSGRRHEQFF
>TRBV2|NA|TRBJ2-7|NA
TGTGCCAGCAGGCCAGGACGGGAAAACTACGAGCAGTACTTC
CASRPGRENYEQYF
>TRBV27|once|TRBJ2-1|TRBD1
TGTGCCAGCAGTCTCGGGACAGGGGGGAGAAATGAGCAGTTCTTC
CASSLGTGGRNEQFF
>TRBV7-2|NA|TRBJ2-2|NA
TGTGCCAGCAGCCGCGGACAGGGGGAGCTGTTTTTT
CASSRGQGELFF
>TRBV5-1|NA|TRBJ1-1|NA
TGCGCCAGCAGCTCCGACATAAATCCGGGGGAAGCTTTCTTT
CASSSDINPGEAFF
>TRBV25-1|NA|TRBJ2-1|NA
TGTGCCAGCAGTGACCCGACTCTAACCTACAATGAGCAGTTCTTC
CASSDPTLTYNEQFF
>TRBV6-1|once|TRBJ1-3|NA
TGTGCCAGCAGTGAGGGAGGTAGTGGAAACACCATATATTTT
CASSEGGSGNTIYF
>TRBV19|NA|TRBJ1-5|NA
TGTGCCAGTAGTATCGCGGTTTCGAGCAGCAATCAGCCCCAGCATTTT
CASSIAVSSSNQPQHF
>TRBV5-1|NA|TRBJ2-2|TRBD2
TGCGCCAGCAGCTTTACTAGCGGGGGTTACACCGGGGAGCTGTTTTTT
CASSFTSGGYTGELFF
>TRBV6-5|NA|TRBJ1-2|NA
TGTGCCAGCAGTACGACAGAGAACTATGGCTACACCTTC
CASSTTENYGYTF
>TRBV15|NA|TRBJ2-1|TRBD2
TGTGCCACCAGCAGAGGTGGGACTAGCGGAGTATACAATGAGCAGTTCTTC
CATSRGGTSGVYNEQFF
>TRBV7-9|NA|TRBJ1-3|TRBD1
TGTGCCAGCAGCTTACTGATGACAGGGGGTGGAAACACCATATATTTT
CASSLLMTGGGNTIYF
>TRBV28|NA|TRBJ2-7|NA
TGTGCCAGCAGTTCGTTAACTGGGACACTTACCTACGAGCAGTACTTC
CASSSLTGTLTYEQYF
>TRBV21-1|NA|TRBJ2-2|NA
TGTGCCAGCATGGCGGGGAACACCGGGGAGCTGTTTTTT
CASMAGNTGELFF
>TRBV5-3|NA|TRBJ2-1|TRBD1
TGTGCCAGACAGGGGGAGCGGTTCTTC
CARQGERFF
>TRBV19|NA|TRBJ1-2|NA
TGTGCCAGTAGTCCGACCGCATTCGAAATGACAGTCAAGTATGGCTACACCTTC
CASSPTAFEMTVKYGYTF
>TRBV6-6|NA|TRBJ2-1|TRBD2
TGTGCCAGCAGTGTGAGGGGGACTAGCGGGAGGGTTGAGCAGTTCTTC
CASSVRGTSGRVEQFF
>TRBV7-2|NA|TRBJ2-1|NA
TGTGCCAGCAGCTTTATTTCGCTAGCCGACAATGAGCAGTTCTTC
CASSFISLADNEQFF
>TRBV21-1|NA|TRBJ2-1|NA
TGTGCCAGCAGCAAAAAGCCCCGCCGGAGAGTCCACAATGAGCAGTTCTTC
CASSKKPRRRVHNEQFF
>TRBV7-8|NA|TRBJ2-7|NA
TGTGCCAGCAGCCTCGTCTCGGGCGAGCAGTACTTC
CASSLVSGEQYF
>TRBV3-1/TRBV3-2|NA|TRBJ1-2|TRBD1
TGTGCCAGCAGCCAAGTTGGGACAGGGCACTATGGCTACACCTTC
CASSQVGTGHYGYTF
>TRBV3-1/TRBV3-2|NA|TRBJ2-7|TRBD2
TGTGCCAGCAGCCAAGGCACTAGCGGGAACCACGAGCAGTACTTC
CASSQGTSGNHEQYF
>TRBV10-3|NA|TRBJ1-2|NA
TGTGCCATCAGTGAGAGGGGGGGCTACGGCTACACCTTC
CAISERGGYGYTF
>TRBV6-5|NA|TRBJ1-4|NA
TGTGCCAGCAGGGGGGCAGGGGACACTAATGAAAAACTGTTTTTT
CASRGAGDTNEKLFF
>TRBV7-2|NA|TRBJ2-5|NA
TGTGCCAGCAGCTTTCAGTTGGGCGCCCAAGAGACCCAGTACTTC
CASSFQLGAQETQYF
>TRBV12-3/TRBV12-4|NA|TRBJ1-6|NA
TGTGCCAGCAGTTTAGACAGGCCCTCAGCCCTCCACTTT
CASSLDRPSALHF
>TRBV5-6|few|TRBJ2-7|NA
TGTGCCAGCAGCTTGAGGAGGGCGTCTCGCTACGAGCAGTACTTC
CASSLRRASRYEQYF
>TRBV3-1/TRBV3-2|NA|TRBJ1-2|NA
TGTGCCAGCAGCCATGGGCCGACCGCCGGGGGAGGGCACCTGAACTATGGCTACACCTTC
CASSHGPTAGGGHLNYGYTF
>TRBV19|few|TRBJ1-2|NA
TGTGCCAGTAGTATGGATTGGGCCGGTGGCTACACCTTC
CASSMDWAGGYTF
>TRBV6-2/TRBV6-3|NA|TRBJ2-7|NA
TGTGCCAGCAGTTACGGCGGAGCTAACTACGAGCAGTACTTC
CASSYGGANYEQYF
>TRBV6-5|NA|TRBJ1-3|NA
TGTGCCAGCAGTTTAGCGGGACGAACTGGAAACACCATATATTTT
CASSLAGRTGNTIYF
>TRBV13|NA|TRBJ1-3|NA
TGTGCCAGCAGCCCGCGGGACGGCTCTGGAAACACCATATATTTT
CASSPRDGSGNTIYF
>TRBV14|NA|TRBJ1-1|TRBD1
TGTGCCAGCAGCCTCCTAACTGACAGGGACGGGTACACTGAAGCTTTCTTT
CASSLLTDRDGYTEAFF
>TRBV5-4|NA|TRBJ2-5|TRBD2
TGTGCCAGCAGCTCCCGGGGCGGGGGGAGAGAGACCCAGTACTTC
CASSSRGGGRETQYF
>TRBV7-3|NA|TRBJ2-2|NA
TGTGCCAGCAGCCTACGCCGAGCGTTGAACACCGGGGAGCTGTTTTTT
CASSLRRALNTGELFF
>TRBV5-1|NA|TRBJ1-4|TRBD1
TGCGCCAGCAGCCCGAGGACAGGGCGAGAAAAACTGTTTTTT
CASSPRTGREKLFF
>TRBV5-6|NA|TRBJ2-5|NA
TGTGCCAGCAGCTTTCGCGGGATGGAAGAGACCCAGTACTTC
CASSFRGMEETQYF
>TRBV4-2|NA|TRBJ2-7|TRBD2
TGTGCCAGCAGCCAAACTAGCGGGGGTTTCTACGAGCAGTACTTC
CASSQTSGGFYEQYF
>TRBV6-6|NA|TRBJ2-3|NA
TGTGCCAGCAGTTCCCAGGGGCCCCCGGATACGCAGTATTTT
CASSSQGPPDTQYF
>TRBV5-1|NA|TRBJ1-3|TRBD1
TGCGCCAGCAGCCTTACTCCTAGGACAGGGGACGTTAACTCTGGAAACACCATATATTTT
CASSLTPRTGDVNSGNTIYF
>TRBV15|once|TRBJ1-3|NA
TGTGCCACCAGCAGAGGAGCGCCGAGCTCTGGAAACACCATATATTTT
CATSRGAPSSGNTIYF
>TRBV5-1|NA|TRBJ2-3|TRBD2
TGCGCCAGCAGCTCTTTAAAGCGGGAGGGCCCCGCAGATACGCAGTATTTT
CASSSLKREGPADTQYF
>TRBV6-5|NA|TRBJ2-5|NA
TGTGCCAGCGGAGGGGAAGAGACCCAGTACTTC
CASGGEETQYF
>TRBV3-1/TRBV3-2|NA|TRBJ2-5|NA
TGTGCCAGCAGCCCTTGGACAGACCAAGAGACCCAGTACTTC
CASSPWTDQETQYF
>TRBV5-1|NA|TRBJ1-2|NA
TGCGCCAGCAGCTTGGAAGGGACATTGCACTATGGCTACACCTTC
CASSLEGTLHYGYTF
>TRBV19|few|TRBJ1-1|NA
TGTGCCAGTATGGGGACGGGGGGCTATCGGGCTTTCTTT
CASMGTGGYRAFF